The 13 T cell receptor beta chains given below trace back to one sample, sequenced in a study of naive and memory T cell subsets. A UMI-containing oligonucleotide was joined by 3' ligation to the TCR cDNA template. Ligated cDNA underwent four rounds of PCR with nested alpha and beta constant region primers and SP2. TCRdb processed the 5' RACE reads anew with MiXCR; each CDR3 protein has one entry. The repertoire includes about 48,000 distinct CDR3 sequences, approximately 4.5% of them detected once, and about 0.8% sits in the top ten. The receptors derive from a female donor in good health.

This clonotype was seen ten or more times. The chain couples TRBV7-2 to TRBJ2-7; TRBD2 aligns across 10 bases. Trimming removed 6 bases from V and 4 bases from J; junction bases left unmatched: 9. The germline CDR1 and CDR2 sequences are SGHTA and FQGNSA. The CDR3 loop spans 15 amino acids. The CDR3 DNA is TGTGCCAGCAGGCTGACCGGGACTAGCGAGTACGAGCAGTACTTC. Its protein product is CASRLTGTSEYEQYF.

This clonotype has at least ten counts. The chain is built from TRBV20-1 and TRBJ2-7; 8 bases match TRBD2. This CDR3 spans 15 amino acids. V trimming: 3 bases; J trimming: 2 bases; junction bases outside the gene matches: 9. CDR1 DFQATT and CDR2 SNEGSKA come from the germline V gene (reference sequence). CDR3 DNA sequence: TGCAGTGCTAGCATTGGACTAGCTTTGACCTACGAGCAGTACTTC. This codes for CSASIGLALTYEQYF.

This clonotype has at least ten counts. This rearrangement joins TRBV25-1 to TRBJ2-7, with 10 bases matching TRBD1. This CDR3 spans 12 amino acids. Germline CDR1 MGHDK, CDR2 SYGVNS. V shed 5 bases and J 9 bases; nucleotides not matched to a gene: 4. The CDR3 DNA reads as TGTGCCAGCAGTAGGGACAGGGGAAGGCAGTACTTC. This encodes CASSRDRGRQYF.

Regarding this clonotype: This may be a read error: a much more frequent sequence differs by one nucleotide. The chain joins TRBV5-1 to TRBJ2-5, with D perhaps matching TRBD1 (5 bases). From germline, CDR1 is SGHRS and CDR2 YFSETQ. The CDR3 totals 14 residues. CDR3 sequence reads: CAISPPGQGETQYF. DNA for the CDR3: TGCGCCATCAGCCCTCCCGGGCAGGGCGAGACCCAGTACTTC.

This clonotype has ten or more counts. Germline and junction disagree at one end, which may indicate a read error. V usage is TRBV4-3 and J usage is TRBJ2-1; weak D call: TRBD2 (6 bases). From germline, CDR1 is LGHNA and CDR2 YSLEER. The CDR3 has 14 residues. DNA for the CDR3: TGCGCCACCAGCCTGGGACTCATATACAATGAGCAGTTCTTC. Translated: CATSLGLIYNEQFF.

This clonotype has a handful of counts. CDR3 DNA: TGTGCCAGTATCGGATCTTATAGCAATCAGCCCCAGCATTTT. Translation: CASIGSYSNQPQHF. This chain links TRBV19 with TRBJ1-5; D gene uncertain. Germline V gene lookup returns CDR1 LNHDA and CDR2 SQIVND (reference sequence). This CDR3 has 14 amino acids. The V and J ends lost 7 bases and 0 bases respectively, with 10 bases between them.

This chain connects TRBV29-1 to TRBJ2-1, with TRBD2 identical over 9 bases. Germline-derived CDR1 and CDR2 are SQVTM and ANQGSEA. The CDR3 is 12 amino acids. V shed 8 bases and J 9 bases; nucleotides not matched to a gene: 8. CDR3 in amino acids: CSTREGGAEQFF. For the CDR3, the DNA is TGCAGCACGCGGGAGGGTGGGGCTGAGCAGTTCTTC.

This clonotype was seen repeatedly, ten times or more. This sequence joins TRBV6-2 or TRBV6-3 and TRBJ2-7; D not certain. Germline V CDR1 and CDR2: MNHEY, SVGEGT. CDR3 length equals 11 residues. V gave up 7 bases and J gave up 3 bases, with 7 bases separating them. The DNA of the CDR3 is TGTGCCAGCAAACTTAGCTACGAGCAGTACTTC. Amino acid sequence: CASKLSYEQYF.

This clonotype was counted a few times. The V call is TRBV6-5, the J call TRBJ2-3; no reliable D call. This CDR3 contains 10 residues. Germline V CDR1 and CDR2: MNHEY, SVGAGI. V gave up 11 bases and J gave up 5 bases, with 8 bases separating them. The CDR3 region has the DNA TGTGCCCATACGCAAGATACGCAGTATTTT. Its protein product is CAHTQDTQYF.

This clonotype was observed at least ten times. The chain joins TRBV6-1 to TRBJ2-3; D is ambiguous. The CDR3 totals 15 residues. Germline CDR1 and CDR2: MNHNS and SASEGT. V was cut by 5 bases and J by 1 base, with 13 bases left in between. CDR3 DNA sequence: TGTGCCAGCAGTCAACTCCGGGCGGGCACAGATACGCAGTATTTT. Amino acid sequence: CASSQLRAGTDTQYF.

This clonotype was seen at least ten times. The chain uses TRBV29-1 and TRBJ1-2; perhaps TRBD1 as D (6 bases). Trimming stripped 4 bases from V and 2 bases from J, with 11 bases between. Per the germline V gene, CDR1 is SQVTM and CDR2 is ANQGSEA. There are 13 residues in the CDR3. The CDR3 DNA is TGCAGCGTTGTACAGGGACCCAACTATGGCTACACCTTC. Translated, it gives CSVVQGPNYGYTF.

This clonotype was seen many times. The rearrangement uses TRBV12-3 or TRBV12-4 and TRBJ2-1; 11 positions agree with TRBD2. The J segment lost 5 bases and the V segment lost 3 bases, leaving 9 bases of the junction unmatched. CDR3 length equals 17 residues. The CDR3: CASSFSSGRNPHNEQFF. Here the CDR3 DNA reads TGTGCCAGCAGTTTTTCTAGCGGGAGGAACCCTCACAATGAGCAGTTCTTC.

At least ten counts were recorded for this clonotype. The DNA for the CDR3 is TGTGCCAGCAGTACTAGATATGAGCAGTTCTTC. This sequence encodes CASSTRYEQFF. V is TRBV28 and J is TRBJ2-1; tentative D call: TRBD2 (5 bases). V gave up 5 bases and J gave up 8 bases, with 7 bases separating them. The CDR3 has 11 amino acids. Germline V gene lookup returns CDR1 MDHEN and CDR2 SYDVKM.